These T cell receptor beta chains were read from a single sample in a study of OX40 agonist ivuxolimab in advanced cancers. Sequencing used immunoSEQ multiplex PCR; TCRdb keeps in-frame clones, though not all of them. This sample has some 71,000 clones; about 90% occur once, and the top ten carry 13% to 15%. Sequences were derived from CD4+ or CD8+ T cells sorted from blood, sampled in a trial of the OX40 agonist ivuxolimab. These receptors were obtained from an adult with an advanced solid tumor such as melanoma, head and neck, liver or kidney cancer. Both conserved end residues are part of each CDR3. The D gene is left open where the match is weak. Expanded clones get a size class; other rows say once, few or many, or leave the size out.

CDR3 protein: CASSSHPQGGPQETQYF
CDR3 DNA: TGTGCCAGCAGCTCCCACCCACAGGGGGGCCCTCAAGAGACCCAGTACTTC
clone size: .
D gene: TRBD1
V gene: TRBV7-9
J gene: TRBJ2-5

CDR3 protein: CASTLLAGQVQETQYF
CDR3 DNA: TGTGCCAGCACCCTACTAGCGGGGCAGGTCCAAGAGACCCAGTACTTC
clone size: .
D gene: TRBD2
V gene: TRBV28
J gene: TRBJ2-5

CDR3 protein: CASSLPDQPQHF
CDR3 DNA: TGTGCCAGCAGTTTACCCGATCAGCCCCAGCATTTT
clone size: .
D gene: .
V gene: TRBV28
J gene: TRBJ1-5

CDR3 protein: CASSERGAATYNEQFF
CDR3 DNA: TGTGCCAGCAGTGAAAGGGGGGCGGCTACCTACAATGAGCAGTTCTTC
clone size: once
D gene: .
V gene: TRBV25-1
J gene: TRBJ2-1

CDR3 protein: CASSLIRDVSGNTIYF
CDR3 DNA: TGTGCCAGCAGTTTAATCCGGGACGTCTCTGGAAACACCATATATTTT
clone size: .
D gene: .
V gene: TRBV28
J gene: TRBJ1-3

CDR3 protein: CASSYGAAPETQYF
CDR3 DNA: TGTGCCAGCAGTTACGGGGCCGCCCCGGAGACCCAGTACTTC
clone size: .
D gene: .
V gene: TRBV6-5
J gene: TRBJ2-5

CDR3 protein: CASSVASNSEQYF
CDR3 DNA: TGTGCCAGCAGCGTAGCCTCGAACAGCGAGCAGTACTTC
clone size: .
D gene: .
V gene: TRBV9
J gene: TRBJ2-7

CDR3 protein: CASSVDSGHNEQFF
CDR3 DNA: TGTGCCAGCAGCGTAGATAGCGGCCACAATGAGCAGTTCTTC
clone size: .
D gene: .
V gene: TRBV9
J gene: TRBJ2-1

CDR3 protein: CASSLALAGWADTQYF
CDR3 DNA: TGTGCCAGCAGCTTGGCCTTAGCGGGATGGGCAGATACGCAGTATTTT
clone size: .
D gene: TRBD2
V gene: TRBV5-6
J gene: TRBJ2-3

CDR3 protein: CASSSGDNYGYTF
CDR3 DNA: TGTGCCAGCAGCTCAGGGGATAACTATGGCTACACCTTC
clone size: .
D gene: .
V gene: TRBV7-9
J gene: TRBJ1-2

CDR3 protein: CASSPSTGLGPHEQYF
CDR3 DNA: TGTGCCAGCTCACCATCGACGGGACTAGGACCCCACGAGCAGTACTTC
clone size: .
D gene: TRBD2
V gene: TRBV28
J gene: TRBJ2-7

CDR3 protein: CASSYGRTFPGELFF
CDR3 DNA: TGTGCCAGCAGTTACGGACGTACCTTCCCCGGGGAGCTGTTTTTT
clone size: .
D gene: .
V gene: TRBV6-5
J gene: TRBJ2-2

CDR3 protein: CATSSWDNNEQYF
CDR3 DNA: TGTGCCACCAGCAGTTGGGACAACAACGAGCAGTACTTC
clone size: .
D gene: .
V gene: TRBV15
J gene: TRBJ2-7

CDR3 protein: CASSLSTGLYQETQYF
CDR3 DNA: TGTGCCAGCAGCTTGTCAACCGGTTTGTACCAAGAGACCCAGTACTTC
clone size: .
D gene: .
V gene: TRBV5-6
J gene: TRBJ2-5

CDR3 protein: CASSLYFSDTQYF
CDR3 DNA: TGTGCCAGCAGCTTATATTTCTCAGATACGCAGTATTTT
clone size: .
D gene: .
V gene: TRBV11-3
J gene: TRBJ2-3

CDR3 protein: CASSLTGLAGYYNEQFF
CDR3 DNA: TGTGCCAGCAGCTTGACGGGTCTAGCGGGATATTACAATGAGCAGTTCTTC
clone size: .
D gene: TRBD2
V gene: TRBV5-8
J gene: TRBJ2-1

CDR3 protein: CASSTGTGTYEQYF
CDR3 DNA: TGCGCCAGCAGCACCGGGACGGGTACCTACGAGCAGTACTTC
clone size: .
D gene: .
V gene: TRBV4-3
J gene: TRBJ2-7

CDR3 protein: CASSPSGYEQYF
CDR3 DNA: TGTGCCAGCAGCCCCTCGGGTTACGAGCAGTACTTC
clone size: .
D gene: .
V gene: TRBV27
J gene: TRBJ2-7

CDR3 protein: CASSLVPEPGTDTQYF
CDR3 DNA: TGTGCCAGCAGCTTGGTCCCCGAACCGGGCACAGATACGCAGTATTTT
clone size: .
D gene: .
V gene: TRBV5-4
J gene: TRBJ2-3

CDR3 protein: CASSPQGENFYGYTF
CDR3 DNA: TGTGCCAGCAGTCCACAGGGGGAGAATTTCTATGGCTACACCTTC
clone size: .
D gene: TRBD1
V gene: TRBV28
J gene: TRBJ1-2

CDR3 protein: CASSQETAGGPSANEQFF
CDR3 DNA: TGTGCCAGCAGCCAGGAAACAGCGGGAGGGCCCTCTGCGAATGAGCAGTTCTTC
clone size: .
D gene: TRBD2
V gene: TRBV4-2
J gene: TRBJ2-1

CDR3 protein: CASSHFVGGAGRGYNEQFF
CDR3 DNA: TGCGCCAGCAGCCATTTTGTGGGGGGAGCGGGCCGCGGGTACAATGAGCAGTTCTTC
clone size: once
D gene: .
V gene: TRBV4-1
J gene: TRBJ2-1

CDR3 protein: CASSFPESYEQYF
CDR3 DNA: TGTGCCAGCAGCTTCCCAGAATCCTACGAGCAGTACTTC
clone size: .
D gene: .
V gene: TRBV5-6
J gene: TRBJ2-7

CDR3 protein: CASSQGISTNEKLFF
CDR3 DNA: TGCGCCAGCAGCCAAGGTATCTCAACTAATGAAAAACTGTTTTTT
clone size: .
D gene: .
V gene: TRBV4-3
J gene: TRBJ1-4

CDR3 protein: CATSAGASFPSTDTQYF
CDR3 DNA: TGTGCCACCAGCGCGGGGGCTTCCTTCCCGAGCACAGATACGCAGTATTTT
clone size: .
D gene: .
V gene: TRBV15
J gene: TRBJ2-3

CDR3 protein: CASSQVGAAVEQFF
CDR3 DNA: TGCGCCAGCAGCCAAGTCGGGGCGGCGGTTGAGCAGTTCTTC
clone size: once
D gene: .
V gene: TRBV4-1
J gene: TRBJ2-1

CDR3 protein: CASSLGDRGSSEQYF
CDR3 DNA: TGTGCCAGCAGCTTGGGGGACAGGGGATCTTCCGAGCAGTACTTC
clone size: .
D gene: TRBD1
V gene: TRBV5-4
J gene: TRBJ2-7

CDR3 protein: CASSPGRPLPSNYGYTF
CDR3 DNA: TGTGCCAGCAGCCCAGGCCGGCCCCTTCCGAGTAACTATGGCTACACCTTC
clone size: .
D gene: .
V gene: TRBV13
J gene: TRBJ1-2

CDR3 protein: CASSLPSGRGQETQYF
CDR3 DNA: TGTGCCAGCAGCTTACCCAGCGGGAGAGGGCAAGAGACCCAGTACTTC
clone size: .
D gene: TRBD2
V gene: TRBV7-8
J gene: TRBJ2-5

CDR3 protein: CASSQGTSSYNEQFF
CDR3 DNA: TGCGCCAGCAGCCAAGGGACTAGCAGTTACAATGAGCAGTTCTTC
clone size: once
D gene: TRBD2
V gene: TRBV4-3
J gene: TRBJ2-1

CDR3 protein: CASSGPQETQYF
CDR3 DNA: TGTGCCAGCAGCGGGCCCCAGGAGACCCAGTACTTC
clone size: .
D gene: .
V gene: TRBV9
J gene: TRBJ2-5

CDR3 protein: CASRVREGSSYEQYF
CDR3 DNA: TGTGCCAGCAGGGTTAGGGAGGGGAGCTCCTACGAGCAGTACTTC
clone size: .
D gene: TRBD2
V gene: TRBV28
J gene: TRBJ2-7

CDR3 protein: CASSLAGGETQYF
CDR3 DNA: TGTGCCAGCAGTTTAGCAGGGGGCGAGACCCAGTACTTC
clone size: .
D gene: TRBD1
V gene: TRBV28
J gene: TRBJ2-5

CDR3 protein: CASSSPTEAFF
CDR3 DNA: TGCGCCAGCAGCTCTCCGACTGAAGCTTTCTTT
clone size: .
D gene: .
V gene: TRBV5-1
J gene: TRBJ1-1

CDR3 protein: CASRPRGGTDTQYF
CDR3 DNA: TGTGCCAGCAGGCCAAGGGGTGGCACAGATACGCAGTATTTT
clone size: .
D gene: .
V gene: TRBV2
J gene: TRBJ2-3

CDR3 protein: CASTAGQETQYF
CDR3 DNA: TGTGCCAGCACCGCAGGTCAAGAGACCCAGTACTTC
clone size: .
D gene: .
V gene: TRBV7-8
J gene: TRBJ2-5

CDR3 protein: CASSSDRANTEAFF
CDR3 DNA: TGTGCCAGCAGTTCGGACAGGGCCAACACTGAAGCTTTCTTT
clone size: .
D gene: TRBD1
V gene: TRBV28
J gene: TRBJ1-1

CDR3 protein: CASSLRQGSNEQFF
CDR3 DNA: TGTGCCAGCAGCCTCCGACAGGGGAGCAATGAGCAGTTCTTC
clone size: .
D gene: TRBD1
V gene: TRBV27
J gene: TRBJ2-1

CDR3 protein: CASSLGTLSSYEQYF
CDR3 DNA: TGTGCCAGCAGCTTGGGAACATTGAGCTCCTACGAGCAGTACTTC
clone size: .
D gene: .
V gene: TRBV5-6
J gene: TRBJ2-7

CDR3 protein: CASSQDKNPTEAFF
CDR3 DNA: TGTGCCAGCAGCCAGGACAAAAATCCCACTGAAGCTTTCTTT
clone size: few
D gene: .
V gene: TRBV4-2
J gene: TRBJ1-1

CDR3 protein: CSAGGDYEQYF
CDR3 DNA: TGCAGTGCCGGCGGAGACTACGAGCAGTACTTC
clone size: .
D gene: .
V gene: TRBV20-1
J gene: TRBJ2-7

CDR3 protein: CASSLVGATYEQYF
CDR3 DNA: TGTGCCAGCAGCTTAGTGGGGGCTACCTACGAGCAGTACTTC
clone size: .
D gene: .
V gene: TRBV7-8
J gene: TRBJ2-7

CDR3 protein: CASRGFAGVQETQYF
CDR3 DNA: TGTGCCAGCAGGGGTTTCGCGGGAGTACAAGAGACCCAGTACTTC
clone size: .
D gene: TRBD2
V gene: TRBV27
J gene: TRBJ2-5

CDR3 protein: CSVEVRIRGEQYF
CDR3 DNA: TGCAGCGTTGAAGTGCGGATACGTGGGGAGCAGTACTTC
clone size: few
D gene: .
V gene: TRBV29-1
J gene: TRBJ2-7

CDR3 protein: CASSLSTDTQYF
CDR3 DNA: TGTGCCAGCAGCCTTAGCACAGATACGCAGTATTTT
clone size: .
D gene: .
V gene: TRBV5-3
J gene: TRBJ2-3

CDR3 protein: CASSPLPGVSNQPQHF
CDR3 DNA: TGTGCCAGCAGCCCATTGCCGGGGGTGAGCAATCAGCCCCAGCATTTT
clone size: .
D gene: .
V gene: TRBV7-2
J gene: TRBJ1-5

CDR3 protein: CAWSVAGETQYF
CDR3 DNA: TGTGCCTGGAGTGTAGCGGGGGAGACCCAGTACTTC
clone size: few
D gene: TRBD2
V gene: TRBV30
J gene: TRBJ2-5

CDR3 protein: CASSLVGREQYF
CDR3 DNA: TGTGCCAGCAGCCTTGTGGGGCGTGAGCAGTACTTC
clone size: .
D gene: .
V gene: TRBV27
J gene: TRBJ2-7

CDR3 protein: CASSPEGPGLDQETQYF
CDR3 DNA: TGTGCCAGCAGCCCGGAGGGCCCGGGTCTGGACCAAGAGACCCAGTACTTC
clone size: .
D gene: .
V gene: TRBV5-6
J gene: TRBJ2-5

CDR3 protein: CASSLGRRGNEKLFF
CDR3 DNA: TGTGCCAGCAGCTTAGGGCGACGGGGTAATGAAAAACTGTTTTTT
clone size: .
D gene: .
V gene: TRBV11-3
J gene: TRBJ1-4

CDR3 protein: CASSYGGNQPQHF
CDR3 DNA: TGTGCCAGCAGTTACGGCGGCAATCAGCCCCAGCATTTT
clone size: once
D gene: .
V gene: TRBV6-5
J gene: TRBJ1-5

CDR3 protein: CASSAGMGVSYEQYF
CDR3 DNA: TGTGCCAGCAGCGCCGGTATGGGGGTCTCCTACGAGCAGTACTTC
clone size: .
D gene: .
V gene: TRBV9
J gene: TRBJ2-7

CDR3 protein: CASSYSKRSEKLFF
CDR3 DNA: TGTGCCAGCAGTTACTCGAAACGAAGTGAAAAACTGTTTTTT
clone size: .
D gene: .
V gene: TRBV6-5
J gene: TRBJ1-4

CDR3 protein: CASSARDRGWHEQFF
CDR3 DNA: TGTGCCAGCAGTGCCAGGGACAGGGGTTGGCATGAGCAGTTCTTC
clone size: .
D gene: TRBD1
V gene: TRBV27
J gene: TRBJ2-1

CDR3 protein: CASSVGTQSEQYF
CDR3 DNA: TGTGCCAGCAGCGTCGGGACGCAAAGCGAGCAGTACTTC
clone size: .
D gene: .
V gene: TRBV9
J gene: TRBJ2-7

CDR3 protein: CASSGWDSSRYEQYF
CDR3 DNA: TGTGCCAGCAGTGGTTGGGACTCCTCCAGGTACGAGCAGTACTTC
clone size: .
D gene: .
V gene: TRBV2
J gene: TRBJ2-7

CDR3 protein: CASSPASGSEYNEQFF
CDR3 DNA: TGTGCCAGCAGCCCCGCTAGCGGGAGCGAGTACAATGAGCAGTTCTTC
clone size: .
D gene: TRBD2
V gene: TRBV7-3
J gene: TRBJ2-1

CDR3 protein: CASSQLQGTNQPQHF
CDR3 DNA: TGTGCCAGCAGTCAATTGCAGGGGACAAATCAGCCCCAGCATTTT
clone size: .
D gene: .
V gene: TRBV28
J gene: TRBJ1-5

CDR3 protein: CASSFGPATDTQYF
CDR3 DNA: TGTGCCAGCAGTTTCGGACCCGCCACAGATACGCAGTATTTT
clone size: .
D gene: .
V gene: TRBV27
J gene: TRBJ2-3

CDR3 protein: CASSAPKGGREQFF
CDR3 DNA: TGTGCCAGCAGCGCCCCAAAGGGAGGTCGTGAGCAGTTCTTC
clone size: once
D gene: .
V gene: TRBV9
J gene: TRBJ2-1